This note documents a single T cell receptor (beta chain) sequence. A sample-barcoded 5' primer and a J-beta primer mix were used in a second PCR of roughly 6 to 11 cycles. In TCRdb, the 5' RACE reads were re-called with MiXCR into one record per CDR3 protein. The sample holds roughly 1,500,000 distinct CDR3 sequences, approximately 40% seen once. This specimen comes from a study of blood T cells in healthy people across ages. Individuals who donated were healthy Caucasians from Russia aged roughly 6 to 100. Per the germline V gene, CDR1 is MGHRA and CDR2 is YSYEKL. Trimming left V 0 bases short and J 4 bases short, with 16 bases between. The CDR3 covers 16 residues.

This receptor was obtained from a woman aged 18-29 years in good health. The chain recombines TRBV4-1 with TRBJ2-7; D possibly matches TRBD1 or TRBD2 (6 bases each). The sequenced material came from blood. CDR3 nucleotides: TGCGCCAGCAGCCAAGATCGGGGTCGCGGGACATACGAGCAGTACTTC. This gives the protein CASSQDRGRGTYEQYF.